The T cell receptor (beta chain) under discussion was sequenced for a study of cytomegalovirus exposure and HLA in healthy donors. Study-wide points: An observed cluster of highly shared sequence variants was recorded as a likely sequencing artifact. A later analysis showed that HLA-associated TCR beta chains had undergone more clonal expansion than equally common others.

Comments on this clone: What it binds is unknown.

The length of the CDR3 is 13 residues. Germline V lookup: CDR1 SNHLY, CDR2 FYNNEI. V gave up 1 base and J gave up 2 bases, with 4 bases separating them. With 60 Vbeta and 13 Jbeta primers, the PCR was carried out. The method was immunoSEQ multiplex PCR; TCRdb's version includes in-frame clones alone and lacks a portion of them. Its listing shows about 53,000 clones. Sequenced material: PBMCs. The receptor comes from a man aged 18 to 30 in good health and CMV-seropositive. This chain uses TRBV2 with TRBJ2-3; D is unclear. This chain's CDR3 is CASSEVLTDTQYF. DNA of the CDR3: TGTGCCAGCAGTGAAGTCCTCACAGATACGCAGTATTTT.